Each of the 9 T cell receptor beta chains below was sequenced from the same sample in a study of blood T cell repertoires in COVID-19. Only in-frame clones appear in the TCRdb table, and some are missing; sequencing was by immunoSEQ multiplex PCR. The sample shows 120,000 to 150,000 clones, around 87% of them seen only once. The specimen was PBMCs or T cells enriched from blood (not recorded which). All receptors derive from a woman aged 30 to 39 with acute COVID-19.

J is TRBJ1-5 and V is TRBV19, with 7 bases lining up with TRBD1. CDR1 is LNHDA, CDR2 SQIVND, per germline (reference sequence). Trimming at V came to 7 bases and at J to 5 bases, leaving 17 bases not matched to a gene. The CDR3 is 17 residues long. The CDR3 region is CASTQLNRGGAHQPQHF. The CDR3 nucleotides are TGTGCCAGTACCCAACTTAACAGGGGCGGTGCGCATCAGCCCCAGCATTTT.

V gene TRBV30 combines with J gene TRBJ1-3; TRBD1 matches at 7 bases. Germline-derived CDR1 and CDR2 are GTSNPN and SVGIG (reference sequence). After removal of 2 bases from V and 1 base from J, the junction contained 5 bases not matched to a gene. CDR3 length: 15 residues. CDR3 nucleotide sequence: TGTGCCTGGAGTCGTGGGACAGCTTCTGGAAACACCATATATTTT. It specifies CAWSRGTASGNTIYF.

This rearrangement joins TRBV5-5 to TRBJ1-3; D remains ambiguous. Germline CDR1 is SGHKS and CDR2 is YYEKEE (reference sequence). This CDR3 spans 12 amino acids. V dropped 1 base and J dropped 7 bases, with 6 bases sitting between them. The CDR3 region is CASSLLLNTIYF. The CDR3 bases are TGTGCCAGCAGCTTGCTTCTGAACACCATATATTTT. The entire variable domain, with the rest obtained from reference TRBV5-5 and TRBJ1-3, is as follows: DAGVTQSPTHLIKTRGQQVTLRCSPISGHKSVSWYQQVLGQGPQFIFQYYEKEERGRGNFPDRFSARQFPNYSSELNVNALLLGDSALYLCASSLLLNTIYFGEGSWLTVV.

The chain recombines TRBV27 with TRBJ1-1; TRBD1 is a possible D gene (6 bases). The CDR3 sequence is 14 residues long. Germline V CDR1 and CDR2: MNHEY, SMNVEV (reference sequence). The V end lost 6 bases, the J end lost 4 bases, and 15 bases lay between the germline ends. CDR3 nucleotides: TGTGCCAGCAGAGTCCCAGGGGATGGCACTGAAGCTTTCTTT. Encoded protein: CASRVPGDGTEAFF.

This chain joins TRBV6-2 or TRBV6-3 and TRBJ2-1; 12 bases align to TRBD2. CDR1 is MNHEY, CDR2 SVGEGT, per germline. Unmatched junction bases numbered 6, after V lost 5 bases and J lost 7 bases. This CDR3 has 15 amino acids. CDR3: CASSRLAGGSNEQFF. Here the CDR3 DNA reads TGTGCCAGCAGTCGTCTAGCGGGAGGGAGTAATGAGCAGTTCTTC.

The chain employs TRBV24-1 and TRBJ2-2; 10 nucleotides match TRBD1. CDR1 KGHDR and CDR2 SFDVKD come from the germline V gene. This CDR3 comprises 16 residues. V gave up 3 bases and J gave up 3 bases; unmatched junction bases: 3. CDR3: CATSDPGTGDTGELFF. In DNA form, the CDR3 reads TGTGCCACCAGTGATCCCGGGACAGGGGACACCGGGGAGCTGTTTTTT.

V and J are TRBV7-2 and TRBJ1-2; 10 positions match TRBD1. Germline V gene sequence: CDR1 SGHTA, CDR2 FQGNSA. V dropped 5 bases and J dropped 2; count of bases not matched to a gene: 5. CDR3 length equals 15 residues. For the CDR3, the DNA is TGTGCCAGCAGCAAAGGGGGACAGGGGAACTATGGCTACACCTTC. Protein: CASSKGGQGNYGYTF.

V gene TRBV28 combines with J gene TRBJ2-1; TRBD2 aligns across 14 bases. The CDR3 is 17 residues long. The junction had 10 bases not matched to a gene; V was cut back by 4 bases and J by 8 bases. Per the germline V gene, CDR1 is MDHEN and CDR2 is SYDVKM. This CDR3 reads CASSSGLAGEVVDEQFF. In nucleotides, the CDR3 is TGTGCCAGCAGTTCGGGACTAGCGGGAGAGGTTGTCGATGAGCAGTTCTTC. The variable domain in full, completed from reference TRBV28 and TRBJ2-1, reads DVKVTQSSRYLVKRTGEKVFLECVQDMDHENMFWYRQDPGLGLRLIYFSYDVKMKEKGDIPEGYSVSREKKERFSLILESASTNQTSMYLCASSSGLAGEVVDEQFFGPGTRLTVL.

This clone showed up just once. This chain uses TRBV12-5 with TRBJ1-2, with D possibly TRBD1 on 5 matching bases. V shed 0 bases and J shed 4 bases, with 12 bases lying between them. The CDR3 contains 15 residues. CDR1 and CDR2 (germline): LGHNT, FRNRAP. The CDR3 sequence is CASGLVKGWGYGYTF. The CDR3 DNA reads TGTGCTAGTGGTTTGGTAAAGGGGTGGGGCTATGGCTACACCTTC.